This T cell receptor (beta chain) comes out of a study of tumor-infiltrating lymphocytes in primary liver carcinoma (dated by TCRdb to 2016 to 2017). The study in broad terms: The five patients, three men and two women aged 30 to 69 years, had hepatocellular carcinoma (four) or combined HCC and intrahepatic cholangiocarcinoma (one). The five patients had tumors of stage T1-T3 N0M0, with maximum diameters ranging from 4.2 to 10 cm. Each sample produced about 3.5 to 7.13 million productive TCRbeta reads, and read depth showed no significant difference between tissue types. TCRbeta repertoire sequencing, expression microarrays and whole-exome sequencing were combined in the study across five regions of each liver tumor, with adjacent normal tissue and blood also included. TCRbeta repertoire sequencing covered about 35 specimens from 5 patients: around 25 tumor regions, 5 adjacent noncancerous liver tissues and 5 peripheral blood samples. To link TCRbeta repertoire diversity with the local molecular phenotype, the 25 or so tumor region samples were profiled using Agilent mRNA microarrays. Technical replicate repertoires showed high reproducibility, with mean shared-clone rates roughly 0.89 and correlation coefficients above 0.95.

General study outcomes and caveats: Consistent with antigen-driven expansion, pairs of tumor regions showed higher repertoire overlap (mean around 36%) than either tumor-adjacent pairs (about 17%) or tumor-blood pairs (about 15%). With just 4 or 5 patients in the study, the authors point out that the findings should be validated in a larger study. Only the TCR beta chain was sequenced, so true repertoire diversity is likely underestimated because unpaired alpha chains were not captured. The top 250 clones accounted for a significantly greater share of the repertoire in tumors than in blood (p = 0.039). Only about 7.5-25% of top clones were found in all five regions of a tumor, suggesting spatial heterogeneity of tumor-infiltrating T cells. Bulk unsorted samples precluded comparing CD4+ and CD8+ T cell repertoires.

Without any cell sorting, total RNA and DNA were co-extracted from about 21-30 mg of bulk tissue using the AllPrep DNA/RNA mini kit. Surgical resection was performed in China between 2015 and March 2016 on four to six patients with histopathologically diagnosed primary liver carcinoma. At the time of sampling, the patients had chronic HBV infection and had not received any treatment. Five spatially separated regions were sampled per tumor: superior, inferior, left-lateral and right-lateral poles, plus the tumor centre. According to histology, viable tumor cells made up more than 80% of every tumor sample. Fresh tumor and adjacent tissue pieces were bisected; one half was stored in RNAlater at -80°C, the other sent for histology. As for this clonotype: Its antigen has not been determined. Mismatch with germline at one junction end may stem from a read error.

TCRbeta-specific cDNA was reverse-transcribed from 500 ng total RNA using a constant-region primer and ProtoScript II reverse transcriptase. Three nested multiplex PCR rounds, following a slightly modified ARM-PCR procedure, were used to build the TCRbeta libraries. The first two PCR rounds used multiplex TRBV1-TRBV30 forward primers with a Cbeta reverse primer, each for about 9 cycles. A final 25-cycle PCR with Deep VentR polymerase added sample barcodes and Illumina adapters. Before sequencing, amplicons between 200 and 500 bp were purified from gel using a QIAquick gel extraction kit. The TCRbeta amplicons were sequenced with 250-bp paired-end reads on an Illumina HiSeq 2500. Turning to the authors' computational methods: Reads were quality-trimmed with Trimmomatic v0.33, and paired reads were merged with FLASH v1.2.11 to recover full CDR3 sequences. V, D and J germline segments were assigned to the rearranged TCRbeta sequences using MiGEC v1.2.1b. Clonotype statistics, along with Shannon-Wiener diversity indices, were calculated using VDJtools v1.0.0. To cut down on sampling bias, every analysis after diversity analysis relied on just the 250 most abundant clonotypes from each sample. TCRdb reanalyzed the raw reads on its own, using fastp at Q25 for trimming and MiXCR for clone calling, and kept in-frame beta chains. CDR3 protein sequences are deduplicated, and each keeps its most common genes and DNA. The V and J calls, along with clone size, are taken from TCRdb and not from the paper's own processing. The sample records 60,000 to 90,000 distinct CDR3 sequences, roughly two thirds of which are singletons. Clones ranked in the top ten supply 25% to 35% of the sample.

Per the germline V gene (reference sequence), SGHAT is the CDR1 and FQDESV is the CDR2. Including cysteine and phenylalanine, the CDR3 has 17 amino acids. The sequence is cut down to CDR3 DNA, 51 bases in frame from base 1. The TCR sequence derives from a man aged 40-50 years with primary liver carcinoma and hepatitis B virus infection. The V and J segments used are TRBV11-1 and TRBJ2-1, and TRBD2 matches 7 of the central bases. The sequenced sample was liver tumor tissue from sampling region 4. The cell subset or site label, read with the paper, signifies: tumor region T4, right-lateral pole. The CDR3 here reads CVSSLGLTGELDNEQFF. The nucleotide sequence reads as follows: TGTGTCAGCAGCCTGGGACTAACGGGAGAACTTGACAATGAACAGTTCTTC.